These 10 T cell receptor beta chains share one sample of origin, sequenced in a study of T cell changes during pregnancy in multiple sclerosis. TCRdb's table, derived via immunoSEQ multiplex PCR, lists solely in-frame clones and lacks some. The sample includes roughly 84,000 clones, 80% to 95% of them seen just once. The material sequenced was peripheral blood, taken in the third trimester of pregnancy. Receptors were obtained from a female donor in good health, enrolled as a control in a pregnancy study.

This clone was counted between two and nine times. One end of the junction fails to match germline, which may point to a read error. This chain uses TRBV28 with TRBJ2-7; TRBD2 agrees at 13 bases. The length of the CDR3 is 12 residues. CDR1 is MDHEN and CDR2 is SYDVKM in the germline V gene. The CDR3 nucleotides read TGTGCCAGCAGTTTAATCGGGACTAGCGGGATCTTC. Amino acid sequence: CASSLIGTSGIF.

The CDR3 reads CATSATSGSYEQFF. CDR3 nucleotides: TGTGCCACCAGCGCGACTAGCGGGAGTTATGAGCAGTTCTTC. The chain links TRBV15 to TRBJ2-1, with TRBD2 identical over 12 bases. The CDR3 sequence is 14 residues long. V was pared by 5 bases and J by 8 bases, with 4 bases of the junction left unmatched. Germline lookup yields CDR1 LNHNV and CDR2 YYDKDF (reference sequence).

The gene calls are TRBV29-1 and TRBJ2-7, with 12 bases aligning to TRBD2. The germline CDR1 and CDR2 sequences are SQVTM and ANQGSEA. The V gene end was trimmed by 7 bases and the J gene end by 5 bases; junction bases not matched to a gene: 3. This CDR3 has 12 residues. This chain's CDR3 is CSASGRADEQYF. The CDR3 region has the DNA TGCAGCGCTAGCGGGAGGGCGGACGAGCAGTACTTC.

This clone was seen just once. The gene calls are TRBV18 and TRBJ1-2; TRBD1 matches at 12 bases. The CDR3 consists of 14 residues. V shed 6 bases and J 7 bases; nucleotides not matched to a gene: 6. Germline CDR1 is KGHSH and CDR2 is LQKENI. The CDR3 protein is CASSPGQGAFGYTF. The CDR3, as DNA: TGTGCCAGCTCCCCGGGACAGGGGGCCTTTGGCTACACCTTC.

The chain is built from TRBV7-2 and TRBJ2-5; 11 bases match TRBD2. With the DNA end fitting TRBJ2-7 better, the J assignment may be wrong. CDR1 SGHTA and CDR2 FQGNSA come from the germline V gene. The CDR3 spans 15 residues. This CDR3 is CASSWGTSGSYEQYF. The CDR3 DNA follows: TGTGCCAGCAGCTGGGGGACTAGCGGCTCCTACGAGCAGTACTTC.

The chain uses TRBV7-4 and TRBJ2-1; possible D gene TRBD1, 5 bases. The V end lost 1 base, the J end lost 0 bases, and 10 bases lay between the germline ends. This CDR3 is 16 amino acids long. CDR1 is SGHVT, CDR2 SQSDAQ, per germline. The CDR3 sequence is CASSLGGRSSYNEQFF. The CDR3, as DNA: TGTGCCAGCAGCTTAGGGGGCAGGAGCTCCTACAATGAGCAGTTCTTC.

This clone was found once. This rearrangement joins TRBV19 to TRBJ1-5, with TRBD1 matching over 12 bases. The V gene's germline CDR1 is LNHDA and CDR2 SQIVND (reference sequence). Trimming at V came to 7 bases and at J to 7 bases, leaving 8 bases not matched to a gene. The CDR3 spans 15 residues. Here the CDR3 DNA reads TGTGCCAGTATAAGGGACAGGGGGCATGGACAGCCCCAGCATTTT. This encodes CASIRDRGHGQPQHF.

The J gene is TRBJ2-3, the V gene TRBV10-3, with 7 positions matching TRBD1. Germline V gene sequence: CDR1 ENHRY, CDR2 SYGVKD. This CDR3 region has 12 residues. The CDR3 region has the DNA TGTGCGATAGGGACAGTGGCAGATACGCAGTATTTT. Translated, it gives CAIGTVADTQYF.

This rearrangement joins TRBV5-5 to TRBJ2-2; D remains ambiguous. Germline loops: CDR1 SGHKS, CDR2 YYEKEE (reference sequence). The length of the CDR3 is 15 residues. With 3 bases removed from V and 1 base from J, the gap between germline ends came to 10 bases. CDR3 in amino acids: CASSSLALNTGELFF. CDR3 DNA: TGTGCCAGCAGCTCCCTGGCCTTGAACACCGGGGAGCTGTTTTTT.

This chain links TRBV2 with TRBJ1-3, with 12 bases lining up with TRBD1. CDR1 is SNHLY, CDR2 FYNNEI, per germline. This CDR3 has 17 amino acids. The J segment lost 2 bases and the V segment lost 10 bases, leaving 12 bases of the junction unmatched. The CDR3 coding sequence is TGTGCCATGTCCGGGACAGGGGGCACGAGCCCTGGAAACACCATATATTTT. Amino acids: CAMSGTGGTSPGNTIYF.